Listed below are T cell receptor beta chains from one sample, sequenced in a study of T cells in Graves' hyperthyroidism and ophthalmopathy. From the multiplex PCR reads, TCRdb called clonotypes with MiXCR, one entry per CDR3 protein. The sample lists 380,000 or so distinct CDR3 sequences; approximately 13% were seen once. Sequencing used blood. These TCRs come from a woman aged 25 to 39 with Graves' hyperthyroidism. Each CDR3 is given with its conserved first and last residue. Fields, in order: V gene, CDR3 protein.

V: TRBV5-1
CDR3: CASSPTGDSNYGYTF

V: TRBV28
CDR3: CASPPRNLRTDTQYF

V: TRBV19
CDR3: CASRRQGGWEANEQFF

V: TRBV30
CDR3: CAWAGTPNEQFF

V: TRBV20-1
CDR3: CSARVGRYSYNEQFF

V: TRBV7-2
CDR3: CASSLSGLAGGNEQFF

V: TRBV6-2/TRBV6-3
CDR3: CASSYLRDQPYEQYF

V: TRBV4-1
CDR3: CASSQDADRERETQYF

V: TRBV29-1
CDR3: CSVEDRLAGVQYF

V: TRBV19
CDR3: CASGESRPRDRGRTEAFF

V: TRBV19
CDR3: CASFGTSGSRSTQYF

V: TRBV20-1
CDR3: CSALGTLEKETQYF

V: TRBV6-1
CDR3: CASGKTGRTEAFF

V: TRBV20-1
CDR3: CSAEDPTTGELFF

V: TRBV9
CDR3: CASSVQGGSTEAFF

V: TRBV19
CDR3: CASSTTDVTGELFF

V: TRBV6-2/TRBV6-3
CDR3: CASSRDFQTQYF

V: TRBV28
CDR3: CASSLALTSGSQETQYF

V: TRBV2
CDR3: CASSHSLLALNTGELFF

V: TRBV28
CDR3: CASSRQVLGCTF

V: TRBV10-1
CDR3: CASSEREAGGVETQYF

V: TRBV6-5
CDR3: CASSYSISISNQPQHF

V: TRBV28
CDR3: CASSFEGYSEAFF

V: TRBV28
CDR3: CASARGNQPQHF

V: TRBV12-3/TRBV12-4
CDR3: CASSRKGLPLRGRAGDTQYF

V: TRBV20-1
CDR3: CSARAGLAKNIQYF

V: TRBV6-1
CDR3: CASRRTGGTSTDTQYF

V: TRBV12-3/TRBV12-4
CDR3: CASSSGRGTDTQYF

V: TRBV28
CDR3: CASSVLQGMSEPQHF

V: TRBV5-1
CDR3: CASSLAGGTHQPQHF

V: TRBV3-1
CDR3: CASSQDWPSNEQFF

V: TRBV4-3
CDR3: CASSQDPGLAGYEQYF

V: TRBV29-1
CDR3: CSVVGQGHTEAFF

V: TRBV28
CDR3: CASLPSGEESETQYF

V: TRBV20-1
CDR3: CSARSYRAGESSGSTDTQYF

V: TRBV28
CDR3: CASSSFLGGTGETQYF

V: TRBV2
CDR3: CASSGRGLYQETQYF